Listed below are T cell receptor beta chains from one sample, sequenced in a study of CD8+CD57+ T cells in acquired aplastic anemia. TCRdb re-analysed the reads in MiXCR, keeping a single row per CDR3 protein. Of around 230,000 distinct CDR3 sequences in the sample, under 65% were seen once. Sequenced sample: sorted CD4+, CD8+, or CD8+CD57+ T cells (not recorded which) from PBMCs. These receptors were obtained from a human donor in good health. Each CDR3 is given with its conserved first and last residue. D genes are given only for firm matches. The listing skips clone size in some rows; elsewhere it reads once, few, many or a size class.

clone size | D gene | J gene | V gene | CDR3 protein | CDR3 DNA
few | NA | TRBJ1-4 | TRBV7-6 | CASSLGGDEKLFF | TGTGCCAGCAGCTTAGGGGGGGATGAAAAACTGTTTTTT
NA | TRBD1 | TRBJ2-1 | TRBV15 | CATGQGVYNEQFF | TGTGCCACCGGACAGGGGGTCTACAATGAGCAGTTCTTC
many | NA | TRBJ1-6 | TRBV27 | CASSLSAGVGSPLHF | TGTGCCAGCAGTTTATCGGCAGGGGTGGGATCACCCCTCCACTTT
NA | TRBD1 | TRBJ1-2 | TRBV15 | CATSRGRTGDPGYTF | TGCGCCACCAGCAGAGGTCGGACAGGGGACCCAGGCTACACCTTC
NA | TRBD1 | TRBJ2-1 | TRBV19 | CASSSGQAGPTFFNEQFF | TGTGCCAGTAGTAGCGGACAGGCCGGCCCCACCTTTTTCAATGAGCAGTTCTTC
once | TRBD2 | TRBJ2-3 | TRBV29-1 | CSVERSGGQVDTQYF | TGCAGCGTTGAAAGGTCGGGGGGGCAAGTAGATACGCAGTATTTT
NA | TRBD2 | TRBJ2-5 | TRBV18 | CASSPLGTSGVHLQETRYF | TGTGCCAGCTCACCTCTAGGGACTAGCGGGGTGCACCTCCAAGAGACCCGGTACTTC
few | NA | TRBJ2-3 | TRBV20-1 | CSASGRADTQYF | TGCAGTGCTAGCGGGAGAGCAGATACGCAGTATTTT
many | TRBD1 | TRBJ1-5 | TRBV5-1 | CASSLGQGQPQHF | TGCGCCAGCAGCTTGGGACAGGGTCAGCCCCAGCATTTT
NA | NA | TRBJ1-4 | TRBV2 | CASRRDMNEKLFF | TGTGCCAGCAGACGGGACATGAATGAAAAACTGTTTTTT
NA | TRBD2 | TRBJ2-5 | TRBV7-2 | CASSQTGGNQETQYF | TGTGCCAGCAGCCAAACCGGGGGGAATCAAGAGACCCAGTACTTC
NA | TRBD2 | TRBJ2-3 | TRBV24-1 | CATSDAGGSTDTQYF | TGTGCCACCAGTGACGCGGGGGGCTCCACAGATACGCAGTATTTT
NA | TRBD2 | TRBJ2-3 | TRBV9 | CASSVAGGSGDTQYF | TGTGCCAGCAGCGTAGCCGGCGGGAGTGGAGATACGCAGTATTTT
NA | TRBD1 | TRBJ1-2 | TRBV25-1 | CASSDSTGVQVYGYTF | TGTGCCAGCAGTGACTCGACAGGGGTACAAGTCTATGGCTACACCTTC
few | NA | TRBJ2-6 | TRBV15 | CASNHGGTGANVLTF | TGTGCCTCAAACCATGGGGGAACTGGGGCCAACGTCCTGACTTTC
NA | NA | TRBJ2-7 | TRBV2 | CASNPGGHEQYF | TGTGCCAGCAACCCCGGCGGCCACGAGCAGTACTTC
NA | TRBD2 | TRBJ2-7 | TRBV6-5 | CASRFGTGTSGGRQYF | TGTGCCAGCAGGTTCGGCACCGGGACTAGCGGGGGACGGCAGTACTTC
many | TRBD1 | TRBJ2-1 | TRBV12-3/TRBV12-4 | CASSQGALDEQFF | TGTGCCAGCAGCCAGGGGGCATTGGATGAGCAGTTCTTC
few | NA | TRBJ2-1 | TRBV10-3 | CAIKGGSRENEQFF | TGTGCCATCAAGGGGGGGAGCCGGGAAAATGAGCAGTTCTTC
NA | TRBD1 | TRBJ2-7 | TRBV29-1 | CSVEDRPGQGYF | TGCAGCGTTGAAGATCGTCCGGGACAGGGGTACTTC
many | NA | TRBJ2-7 | TRBV6-6 | CASLSGGAGEQYF | TGTGCCAGCCTGAGTGGGGGGGCAGGGGAGCAGTACTTC
many | TRBD1 | TRBJ1-2 | TRBV7-3 | CASSPDGTGDGYTF | TGTGCCAGCAGCCCCGACGGAACAGGGGATGGCTACACCTTC
few | NA | TRBJ1-2 | TRBV7-2 | CASSYTDANYGYTF | TGTGCCAGCAGTTACACAGACGCTAACTATGGCTACACCTTC
many | NA | TRBJ1-1 | TRBV27 | CASSLMIGTEAFF | TGTGCCAGCAGTTTAATGATCGGCACTGAAGCTTTCTTT
NA | NA | TRBJ2-1 | TRBV6-4 | CASTPEMLSYNEQFF | TGTGCCAGCACCCCAGAGATGCTCTCCTACAATGAGCAGTTCTTC
NA | TRBD1 | TRBJ1-4 | TRBV7-8 | CASKGQGNQKLFF | TGTGCCAGTAAGGGACAGGGTAATCAAAAACTGTTTTTT
few | NA | TRBJ1-1 | TRBV7-3 | CASSTQGRAITEAFF | TGTGCCAGCAGCACCCAAGGACGGGCTATCACTGAAGCTTTCTTT
NA | NA | TRBJ2-6 | TRBV7-2 | CASRSGTRGGTGANVLTF | TGTGCCAGCAGATCCGGGACACGGGGTGGCACGGGGGCCAACGTCCTGACTTTC
NA | NA | TRBJ1-5 | TRBV7-8 | CASSLRGELSNQPQHF | TGTGCCAGCAGCTTAAGAGGGGAATTGAGCAATCAGCCCCAGCATTTT
NA | NA | TRBJ2-1 | TRBV7-8 | CASITTGNEQFF | TGTGCCAGCATCACCACGGGCAATGAGCAGTTCTTC
many | TRBD2 | TRBJ2-3 | TRBV20-1 | CSALGLAIDTQYF | TGCAGTGCGCTGGGACTAGCGATAGATACGCAGTATTTT
few | NA | TRBJ2-7 | TRBV20-1 | CSGTQGWDEQYF | TGCAGTGGAACGCAGGGTTGGGACGAGCAGTACTTC
NA | TRBD1 | TRBJ1-1 | TRBV10-3 | CAISLTRQGMNTEAFF | TGTGCCATCAGCCTCACCAGACAGGGCATGAACACTGAAGCTTTCTTT
many | NA | TRBJ2-7 | TRBV28 | CASSSSGANYEQYF | TGTGCCAGCAGTTCGTCAGGGGCCAACTACGAGCAGTACTTC
many | TRBD1 | TRBJ1-1 | TRBV5-1 | CASSLWDRGETEAFF | TGCGCCAGCAGCTTATGGGACAGGGGTGAGACTGAAGCTTTCTTT
NA | NA | TRBJ2-7 | TRBV20-1 | CSAPGGGGRYEQYF | TGCAGTGCCCCTGGGGGGGGGGGCAGGTACGAGCAGTACTTC
NA | NA | TRBJ1-6 | TRBV7-2 | CASSTMSSYNSPLHF | TGTGCCAGCAGCACGATGAGCTCCTATAATTCACCCCTCCACTTT
many | TRBD1 | TRBJ2-3 | TRBV4-1 | CASSQAGTGYTDTQYF | TGCGCCAGCAGCCAAGCCGGGACAGGGTATACAGATACGCAGTATTTT
NA | NA | TRBJ2-1 | TRBV12-3/TRBV12-4 | CASTLGPGGYEQFF | TGTGCCAGCACTCTCGGGCCCGGAGGCTATGAGCAGTTCTTC
many | TRBD2 | TRBJ2-1 | TRBV5-1 | CASSLKTSGSPENEQFF | TGCGCCAGCAGCCTCAAGACTAGCGGGAGCCCCGAAAATGAGCAGTTCTTC
NA | NA | TRBJ2-3 | TRBV2 | CASSHSGQGTDTQYF | TGTGCCAGCAGCCATTCGGGACAAGGCACAGATACGCAGTATTTT
NA | NA | TRBJ1-4 | TRBV7-9 | CASSLYRATNEKLFF | TGTGCCAGCAGCTTGTACAGGGCAACTAATGAAAAACTGTTTTTT
NA | NA | TRBJ1-5 | TRBV10-2 | CASRVQGNQPQHF | TGCGCCAGCCGAGTACAGGGCAATCAGCCCCAGCATTTT
NA | NA | TRBJ2-7 | TRBV7-6 | CASSLASAYEQYF | TGTGCCAGCAGCTTAGCTTCTGCGTACGAGCAGTACTTC
NA | NA | TRBJ1-2 | TRBV20-1 | CSARGGYTF | TGCAGTGCTAGGGGGGGCTACACCTTC
many | TRBD1 | TRBJ2-7 | TRBV7-2 | CASSLGGRGLPYEQYF | TGTGCCAGCAGCTTAGGTGGCAGGGGGCTTCCTTACGAGCAGTACTTC
NA | NA | TRBJ1-1 | TRBV30 | CAWSPSPGNTEAFF | TGTGCCTGGAGTCCCTCCCCAGGAAACACTGAAGCTTTCTTT
many | NA | TRBJ2-7 | TRBV5-4 | CAGRTQGGEQYF | TGTGCCGGCCGAACCCAGGGTGGTGAGCAGTACTTC
many | NA | TRBJ2-6 | TRBV7-3 | CASSPTGYGANVLTF | TGTGCCAGCTCCCCTACAGGGTATGGGGCCAACGTCCTGACTTTC
NA | NA | TRBJ2-1 | TRBV9 | CASSPRDTRNEQFF | TGTGCCAGCAGCCCTCGGGACACGAGGAATGAGCAGTTCTTC
NA | NA | TRBJ2-2 | TRBV20-1 | CSAAYSGAGSGELFF | TGCAGTGCCGCATATTCAGGGGCGGGGTCCGGGGAGCTGTTTTTT